The 3 T cell receptor beta chains presented below share a single source sample, sequenced in a study of cytomegalovirus exposure and HLA in healthy donors. It was with 60 Vbeta and 13 Jbeta primers that the PCR ran. The method was immunoSEQ multiplex PCR; TCRdb's version includes in-frame clones alone and lacks a portion of them. The table has 95,000 to 150,000 clones, about four fifths seen once. The specimen was PBMCs. Receptors originate from a female donor in good health and CMV-seropositive.

The gene calls are TRBV6-5 and TRBJ1-4; possible D gene TRBD1, 6 bases. The CDR3 contains 16 residues. CDR1 MNHEY and CDR2 SVGAGI come from the germline V gene. Deletions cut 2 bases from V and 7 bases from J, with 17 bases between. The CDR3 spells CASSYGYRVGGEKLFF. The CDR3 nucleotides are TGTGCCAGCAGTTACGGATACAGGGTAGGAGGTGAAAAACTGTTTTTT.

The chain carries TRBV29-1 and TRBJ2-1; TRBD2 agrees at 9 bases. The CDR3 contains 15 residues. The J segment lost 7 bases and the V segment lost 3 bases, leaving 10 bases of the junction unmatched. Germline V gene data show CDR1 as SQVTM and CDR2 as ANQGSEA. In DNA form, the CDR3 reads TGCAGCGTTGATGTTAGCGGGGGCGTCAGAAATGAGCAGTTCTTC. As protein: CSVDVSGGVRNEQFF.

The chain has TRBV2 and TRBJ1-3; D gene uncertain. Trimming left V 11 bases short and J 0 bases short, with 17 bases between. This CDR3 comprises 15 residues. Germline V gene sequence: CDR1 SNHLY, CDR2 FYNNEI. CDR3 DNA: TGTGCCTCCAGGATGGAGGACCTCTCTGGAAACACCATATATTTT. It encodes CASRMEDLSGNTIYF.